This is a list of T cell receptor beta chains from one sample in a study of blood T cell repertoires in COVID-19. TCRdb keeps only in-frame clones here, not all; method: immunoSEQ multiplex PCR. The data hold roughly 120,000 clones, with approximately 90% observed a single time. Input material: peripheral blood. All receptors derive from a woman in her forties or fifties with acute or convalescent COVID-19. The CDR3 runs from the conserved cysteine through the conserved F or W. Size values are once, few and many counts, or a class for expanded clones, and some rows have none.

V | size | CDR3
TRBV6-5 | . | CASSDGTDQPQHF
TRBV18 | . | CASSPTGEGNQPQHF
TRBV5-4 | . | CASSLRSETEQYF
TRBV9 | . | CASSARLAGLDTQYF
TRBV10-3 | . | CATGPGQGTNEQFF
TRBV4-3 | . | CASGTGTYNTGELFF
TRBV7-2 | once | CASSLELFEETQYF
TRBV7-8 | . | CASSPLRGGYTF
TRBV6-5 | . | CASSRLDLNTGELFF
TRBV28 | . | CASSSGKNYGYTF
TRBV11-2 | . | CASSFLRRRQGSQAFF
TRBV6-5 | . | CASSSWTGEKLLF
TRBV5-1 | . | CASSLTEPTNEKLFF
TRBV5-1 | . | CASSLEQGKGYTF
TRBV6-2/TRBV6-3 | . | CASSYSRAAEAFF
TRBV6-5 | . | CASSYGTGSGNTIYF
TRBV2 | . | CASSPLARVQNPNYGYTF
TRBV6-6 | . | CASTQAGVGYEQYF